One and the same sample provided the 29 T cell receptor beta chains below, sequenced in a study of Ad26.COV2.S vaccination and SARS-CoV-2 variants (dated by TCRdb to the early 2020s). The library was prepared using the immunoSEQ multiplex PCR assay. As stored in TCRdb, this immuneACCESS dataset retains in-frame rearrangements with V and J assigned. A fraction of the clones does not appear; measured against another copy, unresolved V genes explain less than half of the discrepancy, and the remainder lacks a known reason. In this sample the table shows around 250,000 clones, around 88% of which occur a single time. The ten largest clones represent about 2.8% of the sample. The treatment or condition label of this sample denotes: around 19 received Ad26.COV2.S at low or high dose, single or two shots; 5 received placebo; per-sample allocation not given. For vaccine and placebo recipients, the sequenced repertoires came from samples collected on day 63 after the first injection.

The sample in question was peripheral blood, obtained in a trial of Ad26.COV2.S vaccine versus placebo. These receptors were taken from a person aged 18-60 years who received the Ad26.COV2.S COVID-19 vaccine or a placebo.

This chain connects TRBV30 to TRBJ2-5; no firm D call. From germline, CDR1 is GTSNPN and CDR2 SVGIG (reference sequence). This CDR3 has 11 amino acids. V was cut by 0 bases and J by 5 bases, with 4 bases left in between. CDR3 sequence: CAWSVSETQYF. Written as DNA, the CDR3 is TGTGCCTGGAGTGTTAGTGAGACCCAGTACTTC.

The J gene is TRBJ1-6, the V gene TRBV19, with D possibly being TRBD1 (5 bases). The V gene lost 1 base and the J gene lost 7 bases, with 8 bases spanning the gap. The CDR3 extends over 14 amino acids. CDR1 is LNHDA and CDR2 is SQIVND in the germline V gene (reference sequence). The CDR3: CASSIGRGNSPLHF. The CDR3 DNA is TGTGCCAGTAGTATAGGCCGGGGGAATTCACCCCTCCACTTT.

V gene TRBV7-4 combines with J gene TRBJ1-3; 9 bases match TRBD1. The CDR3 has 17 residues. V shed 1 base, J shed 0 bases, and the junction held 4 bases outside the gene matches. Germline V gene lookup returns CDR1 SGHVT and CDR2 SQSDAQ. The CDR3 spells CASSLETGGISGNTIYF. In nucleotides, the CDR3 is TGTGCCAGCAGCTTAGAGACAGGGGGGATCTCTGGAAACACCATATATTTT.

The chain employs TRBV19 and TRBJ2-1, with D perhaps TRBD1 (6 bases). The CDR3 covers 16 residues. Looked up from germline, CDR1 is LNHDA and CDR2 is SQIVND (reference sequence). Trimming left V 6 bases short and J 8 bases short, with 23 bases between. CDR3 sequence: CASRSAPRGLTDEQFF. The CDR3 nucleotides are TGTGCCAGTAGATCGGCCCCCAGGGGCCTTACCGATGAGCAGTTCTTC. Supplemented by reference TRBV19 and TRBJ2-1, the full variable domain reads DGGITQSPKYLFRKEGQNVTLSCEQNLNHDAMYWYRQDPGQGLRLIYYSQIVNDFQKGDIAEGYSVSREKKESFPLTVTSAQKNPTAFYLCASRSAPRGLTDEQFFGPGTRLTVL.

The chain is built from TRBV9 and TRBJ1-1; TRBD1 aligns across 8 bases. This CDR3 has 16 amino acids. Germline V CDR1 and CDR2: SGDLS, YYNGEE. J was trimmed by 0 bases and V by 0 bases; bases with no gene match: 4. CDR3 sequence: CASSVDGTGMNTEAFF. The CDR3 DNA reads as TGTGCCAGCAGCGTAGACGGGACAGGCATGAACACTGAAGCTTTCTTT. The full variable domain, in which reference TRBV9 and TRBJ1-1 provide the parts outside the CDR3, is DSGVTQTPKHLITATGQRVTLRCSPRSGDLSVYWYQQSLDQGLQFLIQYYNGEERAKGNILERFSAQQFPDLHSELNLSSLELGDSALYFCASSVDGTGMNTEAFFGQGTRLTVV.

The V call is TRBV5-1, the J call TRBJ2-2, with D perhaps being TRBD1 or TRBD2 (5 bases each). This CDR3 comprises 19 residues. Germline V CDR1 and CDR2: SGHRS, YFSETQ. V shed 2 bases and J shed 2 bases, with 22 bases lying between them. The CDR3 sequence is CASSFLVTMSGRNTGELFF. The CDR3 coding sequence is TGCGCCAGCAGCTTTTTGGTTACGATGTCAGGGAGAAACACCGGGGAGCTGTTTTTT.

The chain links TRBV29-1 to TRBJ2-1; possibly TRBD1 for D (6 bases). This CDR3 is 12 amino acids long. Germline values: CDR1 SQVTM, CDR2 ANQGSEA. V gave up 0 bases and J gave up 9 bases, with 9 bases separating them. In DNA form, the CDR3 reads TGCAGCGTTGAAGAGGGGGCAGTTGAGCAGTTCTTC. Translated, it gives CSVEEGAVEQFF.

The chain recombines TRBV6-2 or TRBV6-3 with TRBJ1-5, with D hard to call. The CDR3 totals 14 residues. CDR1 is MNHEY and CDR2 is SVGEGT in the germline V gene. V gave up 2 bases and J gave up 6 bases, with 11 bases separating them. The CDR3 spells CASSYAIWGQPQHF. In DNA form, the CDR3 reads TGTGCCAGCAGTTACGCAATCTGGGGTCAGCCCCAGCATTTT.

For the CDR3, the DNA is TGTGCCAGCTCACCAAGGACAAGCATACAAGAGACCCAGTACTTC. Its protein is CASSPRTSIQETQYF. This rearrangement joins TRBV18 to TRBJ2-5; D perhaps matches TRBD1 (5 bases). The CDR3 runs 15 residues. CDR1 and CDR2 from the germline V gene are KGHSH and LQKENI. V lost 2 bases, J lost 2 bases, and 12 bases lay in between.

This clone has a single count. The CDR3 region is CASSNPAGGQETQYF. Here the CDR3 DNA reads TGTGCCAGCAGCAATCCAGCGGGGGGCCAAGAGACCCAGTACTTC. V is TRBV5-4 and J is TRBJ2-5, with 9 bases aligning to TRBD2. Trimming removed 4 bases from V and 1 base from J; junction bases left unmatched: 5. This CDR3 has 15 residues. CDR1 is SGHNT and CDR2 is YYREEE in the germline V gene (reference sequence).

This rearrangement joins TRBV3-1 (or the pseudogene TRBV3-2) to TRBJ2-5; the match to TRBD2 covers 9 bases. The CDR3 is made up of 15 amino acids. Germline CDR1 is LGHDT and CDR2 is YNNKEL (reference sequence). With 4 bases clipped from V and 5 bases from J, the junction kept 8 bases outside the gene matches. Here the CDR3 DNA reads TGTGCCAGCAGCCGCGGGGCGGGGGGGCCGGAGACCCAGTACTTC. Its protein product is CASSRGAGGPETQYF.

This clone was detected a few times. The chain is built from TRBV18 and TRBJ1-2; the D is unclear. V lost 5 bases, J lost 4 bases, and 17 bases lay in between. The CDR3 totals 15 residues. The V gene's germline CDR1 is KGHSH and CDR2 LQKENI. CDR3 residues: CASSARQGPPYGYTF. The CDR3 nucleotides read TGTGCCAGCTCAGCCAGACAAGGGCCACCCTATGGCTACACCTTC.

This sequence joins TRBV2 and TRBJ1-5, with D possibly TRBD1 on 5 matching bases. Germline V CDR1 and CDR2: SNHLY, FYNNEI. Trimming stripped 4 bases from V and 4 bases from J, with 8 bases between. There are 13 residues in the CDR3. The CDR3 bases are TGTGCCAGCAGTGTTGGGGGGAATCAGCCCCAGCATTTT. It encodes CASSVGGNQPQHF.

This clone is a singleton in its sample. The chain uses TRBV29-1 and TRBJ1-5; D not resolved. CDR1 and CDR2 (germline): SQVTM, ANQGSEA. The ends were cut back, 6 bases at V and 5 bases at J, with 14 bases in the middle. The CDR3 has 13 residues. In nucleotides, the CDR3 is TGCAGCGTGGCTTCGGGTTTCGATCAGCCCCAGCATTTT. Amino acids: CSVASGFDQPQHF. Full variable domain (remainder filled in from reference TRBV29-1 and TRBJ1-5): SAVISQKPSRDICQRGTSLTIQCQVDSQVTMMFWYRQQPGQSLTLIATANQGSEATYESGFVIDKFPISRPNLTFSTLTVSNMSPEDSSIYLCSVASGFDQPQHFGDGTRLSIL.

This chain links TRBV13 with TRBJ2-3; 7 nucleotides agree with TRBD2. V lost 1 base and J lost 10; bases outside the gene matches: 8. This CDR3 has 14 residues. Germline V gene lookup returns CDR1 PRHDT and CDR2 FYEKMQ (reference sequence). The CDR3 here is CASSLALGGESQYF. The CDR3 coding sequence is TGTGCCAGCAGCTTAGCCCTTGGGGGGGAGTCGCAGTATTTT. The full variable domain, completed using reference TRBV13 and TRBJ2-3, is AAGVIQSPRHLIKEKRETATLKCYPIPRHDTVYWYQQGPGQDPQFLISFYEKMQSDKGSIPDRFSAQQFSDYHSELNMSSLELGDSALYFCASSLALGGESQYFGPGTRLTVL.

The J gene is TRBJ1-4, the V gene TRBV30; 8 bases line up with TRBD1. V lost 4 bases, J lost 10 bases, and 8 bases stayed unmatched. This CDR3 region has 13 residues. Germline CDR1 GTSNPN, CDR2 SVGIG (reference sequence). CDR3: CAWTRTGLGKLFF. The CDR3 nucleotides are TGTGCCTGGACCCGGACAGGGTTAGGAAAACTGTTTTTT.

The CDR3 reads CASSISNNQPQHF. The DNA of the CDR3 is TGTGCCAGTAGTATCTCGAACAATCAGCCCCAGCATTTT. The J gene is TRBJ1-5, the V gene TRBV19; D is ambiguous. Per the germline V gene, CDR1 is LNHDA and CDR2 is SQIVND (reference sequence). The CDR3 runs to 13 residues. V lost 3 bases to trimming and J lost 3 bases, with 6 bases between them.

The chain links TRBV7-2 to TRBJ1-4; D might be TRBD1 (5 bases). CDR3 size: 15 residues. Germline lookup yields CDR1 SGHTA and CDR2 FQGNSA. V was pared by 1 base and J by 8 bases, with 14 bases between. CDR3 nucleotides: TGTGCCAGCAGCTTAGATTGGGGACCTCGGGAAAAACTGTTTTTT. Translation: CASSLDWGPREKLFF.

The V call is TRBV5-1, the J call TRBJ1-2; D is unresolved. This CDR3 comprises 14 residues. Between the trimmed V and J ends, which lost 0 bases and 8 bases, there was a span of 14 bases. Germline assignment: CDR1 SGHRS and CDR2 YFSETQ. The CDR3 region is CASSLAISKLGYTF. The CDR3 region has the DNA TGCGCCAGCAGCTTGGCCATCTCGAAGTTGGGCTACACCTTC. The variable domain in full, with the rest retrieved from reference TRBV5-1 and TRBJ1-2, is KAGVTQTPRYLIKTRGQQVTLSCSPISGHRSVSWYQQTPGQGLQFLFEYFSETQRNKGNFPGRFSGRQFSNSRSEMNVSTLELGDSALYLCASSLAISKLGYTFGSGTRLTVV.

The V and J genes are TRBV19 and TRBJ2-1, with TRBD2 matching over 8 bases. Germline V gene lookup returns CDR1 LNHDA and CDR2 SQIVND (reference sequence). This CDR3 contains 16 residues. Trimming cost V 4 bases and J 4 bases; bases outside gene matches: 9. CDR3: CASSTLRSSGYNEQFF. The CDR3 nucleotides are TGTGCCAGTAGTACTCTCCGGTCTAGCGGGTACAATGAGCAGTTCTTC.

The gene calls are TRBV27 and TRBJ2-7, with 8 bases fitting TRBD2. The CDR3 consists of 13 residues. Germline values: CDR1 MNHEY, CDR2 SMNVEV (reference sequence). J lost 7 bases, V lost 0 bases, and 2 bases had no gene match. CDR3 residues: CASSLSSGGEQYV. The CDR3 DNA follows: TGTGCCAGCAGTTTATCGAGCGGGGGTGAGCAGTACGTC.

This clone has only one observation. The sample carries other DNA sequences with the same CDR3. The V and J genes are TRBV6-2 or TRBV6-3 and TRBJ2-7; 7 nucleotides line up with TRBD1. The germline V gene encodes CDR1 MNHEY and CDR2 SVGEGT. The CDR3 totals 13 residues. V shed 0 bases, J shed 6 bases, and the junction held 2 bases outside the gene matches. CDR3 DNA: TGTGCCAGCAGTTACTCAAGGGGGCGCGAGCAGTACTTC. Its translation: CASSYSRGREQYF.

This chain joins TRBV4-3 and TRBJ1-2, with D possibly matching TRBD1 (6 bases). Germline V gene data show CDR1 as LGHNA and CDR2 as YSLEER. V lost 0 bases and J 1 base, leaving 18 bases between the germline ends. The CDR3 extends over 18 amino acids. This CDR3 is CASSQEVTPGHINYGYTF. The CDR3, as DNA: TGCGCCAGCAGCCAAGAAGTGACCCCGGGACACATTAACTATGGCTACACCTTC.

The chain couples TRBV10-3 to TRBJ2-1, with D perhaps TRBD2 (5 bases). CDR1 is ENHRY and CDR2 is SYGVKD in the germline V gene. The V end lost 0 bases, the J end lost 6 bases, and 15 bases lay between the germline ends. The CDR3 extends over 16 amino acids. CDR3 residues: CAISESKAGRSNEQFF. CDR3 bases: TGTGCCATCAGTGAGTCGAAGGCGGGTCGGAGCAATGAGCAGTTCTTC.

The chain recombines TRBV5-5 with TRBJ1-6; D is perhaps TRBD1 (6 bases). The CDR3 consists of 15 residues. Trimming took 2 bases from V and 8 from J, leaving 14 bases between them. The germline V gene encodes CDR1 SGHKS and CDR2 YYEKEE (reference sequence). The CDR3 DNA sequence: TGTGCCAGCAGCTTTCAACAGGGCAGATATTCACCCCTCCACTTT. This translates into CASSFQQGRYSPLHF.

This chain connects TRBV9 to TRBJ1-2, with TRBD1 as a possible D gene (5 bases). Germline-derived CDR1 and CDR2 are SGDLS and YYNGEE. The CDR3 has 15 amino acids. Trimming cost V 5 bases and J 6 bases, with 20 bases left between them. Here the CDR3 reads CASSVKGIPSDGYTF. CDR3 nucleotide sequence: TGTGCCAGCAGTGTCAAGGGGATCCCGTCTGATGGCTACACCTTC. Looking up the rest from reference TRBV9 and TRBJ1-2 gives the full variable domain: DSGVTQTPKHLITATGQRVTLRCSPRSGDLSVYWYQQSLDQGLQFLIQYYNGEERAKGNILERFSAQQFPDLHSELNLSSLELGDSALYFCASSVKGIPSDGYTFGSGTRLTVV.

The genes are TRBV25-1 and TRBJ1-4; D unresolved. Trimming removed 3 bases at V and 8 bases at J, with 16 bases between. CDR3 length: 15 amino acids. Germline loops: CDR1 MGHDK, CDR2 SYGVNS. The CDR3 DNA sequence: TGTGCCAGCAGTGATATGGCGGGAGAGTCCGAAAAACTGTTTTTT. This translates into CASSDMAGESEKLFF.

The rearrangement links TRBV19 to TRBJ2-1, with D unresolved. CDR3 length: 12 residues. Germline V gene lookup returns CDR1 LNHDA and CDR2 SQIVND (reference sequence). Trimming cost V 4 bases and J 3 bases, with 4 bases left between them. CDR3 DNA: TGTGCCAGTAGTACTAACTACAATGAGCAGTTCTTC. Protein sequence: CASSTNYNEQFF.

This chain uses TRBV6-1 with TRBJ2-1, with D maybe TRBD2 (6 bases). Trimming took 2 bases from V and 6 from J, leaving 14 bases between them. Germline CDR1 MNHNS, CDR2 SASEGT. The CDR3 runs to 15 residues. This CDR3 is CASSERGLTPNEQFF. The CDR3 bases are TGTGCCAGCAGTGAACGGGGACTTACGCCCAATGAGCAGTTCTTC.